The 27 T cell receptor beta chains below were found in one sample sequenced in a study of T cell responses to AZD1222 COVID-19 vaccine. The method was immunoSEQ multiplex PCR; TCRdb's version includes in-frame clones alone and lacks a portion of them. Here the sample spans about 100,000 clones, about 87% being singletons. Sequencing used peripheral blood, obtained on day 0 of AZD1222 vaccination. All receptors derive from an adult in good health.

V gene TRBV6-2 or TRBV6-3 combines with J gene TRBJ1-1; the match to TRBD1 covers 8 bases. CDR1 is MNHEY and CDR2 is SVGEGT in the germline V gene. This CDR3 contains 16 residues. Trimming removed 5 bases from V and 1 base from J; junction bases left unmatched: 9. The CDR3, as DNA: TGTGCCAGCAGTCTACCCCCCGGGACAGGGAACACTGAAGCTTTCTTT. Amino acids: CASSLPPGTGNTEAFF.

The chain couples TRBV19 to TRBJ2-1, with D possibly TRBD2 on 6 matching bases. Trimming took 3 bases from V and 0 from J, leaving 9 bases between them. Germline loops: CDR1 LNHDA, CDR2 SQIVND (reference sequence). The CDR3 runs 15 residues. Here the CDR3 DNA reads TGTGCCAGTAGTATTTCCGGGGGCTCCTACAATGAGCAGTTCTTC. Translation: CASSISGGSYNEQFF.

This chain connects TRBV30 to TRBJ1-2; tentatively, D is TRBD1 (5 bases). Between the trimmed V and J ends, which lost 1 base and 5 bases, there was a span of 14 bases. This CDR3 has 14 residues. Germline-derived CDR1 and CDR2 are GTSNPN and SVGIG (reference sequence). CDR3 amino acids: CAWSAEGVGYGYTF. The CDR3 DNA follows: TGTGCCTGGAGTGCCGAAGGGGTTGGGTATGGCTACACCTTC.

This chain joins TRBV7-9 and TRBJ2-1; 10 nucleotides agree with TRBD2. Germline V gene sequence: CDR1 SEHNR, CDR2 FQNEAQ (reference sequence). This CDR3 has 15 amino acids. V gave up 1 base and J gave up 7 bases; unmatched junction bases: 4. The CDR3 spells CASSLVLAGVNEQFF. The DNA for the CDR3 is TGTGCCAGCAGCTTAGTCCTAGCGGGGGTAAATGAGCAGTTCTTC.

V is TRBV6-5 and J is TRBJ1-6, with no clear D. V was shortened by 7 bases and J by 8 bases, with 9 bases between the two germline ends. The CDR3 is 12 residues long. CDR1 and CDR2 (germline): MNHEY, SVGAGI. The CDR3, as DNA: TGTGCCAGCACCGGGAGGGATTCACCCCTCCACTTT. Its protein is CASTGRDSPLHF.

CDR3 bases: TGTGCCATCAGTGCCGGGACGGTTAGCACAGATACGCAGTATTTT. The encoded protein is CAISAGTVSTDTQYF. The genes are TRBV10-3 and TRBJ2-3, with D perhaps matching TRBD1 or TRBD2 (5 bases each). Trimming stripped 4 bases from V and 0 bases from J, with 11 bases between. In germline, CDR1 is ENHRY, CDR2 SYGVKD. This CDR3 spans 15 amino acids.

This sequence joins TRBV24-1 and TRBJ1-1, with D hard to call. Germline values: CDR1 KGHDR, CDR2 SFDVKD. The CDR3 runs to 13 residues. V lost 9 bases to trimming and J lost 5 bases, with 15 bases between them. This CDR3 reads CATAVSPGTEAFF. CDR3 sequence (DNA): TGTGCCACCGCAGTTTCCCCGGGGACTGAAGCTTTCTTT.

This rearrangement joins TRBV19 to TRBJ1-5; D gene ambiguous. Trimming removed 7 bases at V and 0 bases at J, with 13 bases between. This CDR3 spans 15 amino acids. Germline loops: CDR1 LNHDA, CDR2 SQIVND (reference sequence). CDR3 bases: TGTGCCAGTATCCCGGCAGTCCCTAGCAATCAGCCCCAGCATTTT. Translation gives CASIPAVPSNQPQHF.

The CDR3 sequence is CASRSGVGGTQYF. The CDR3 nucleotides read TGTGCCAGCAGGAGCGGTGTGGGGGGGACCCAGTACTTC. The chain links TRBV3-1 (or the pseudogene TRBV3-2) to TRBJ2-5; D possibly corresponds to TRBD2 (6 bases). CDR1 and CDR2 (germline): LGHDT, YNNKEL (reference sequence). The CDR3 is 13 residues long. Trimming pared 6 bases from V and 7 bases from J, leaving 15 bases between.

This rearrangement joins TRBV19 to TRBJ2-1; 7 bases match TRBD1. V lost 8 bases to trimming and J lost 3 bases; unmatched junction nucleotides: 16. The CDR3 totals 17 residues. Germline CDR1 LNHDA, CDR2 SQIVND (reference sequence). This CDR3 is CASSRGPPIGDYNEQFF. DNA of the CDR3: TGTGCCAGTTCGAGGGGGCCTCCGATTGGGGACTACAATGAGCAGTTCTTC.

V gene TRBV28 combines with J gene TRBJ1-5, with unresolved D. Germline-derived CDR1 and CDR2 are MDHEN and SYDVKM. The CDR3 runs 14 residues. Trimming removed 3 bases from V and 3 bases from J, with 9 bases in between. CDR3 loop: CASSLVQDNQPQHF. The DNA of the CDR3 is TGTGCCAGCAGTTTGGTTCAGGACAATCAGCCCCAGCATTTT.

The CDR3 bases are TGCGCCAGCAGCCACGCCGGGACCCACTATGGCTACACCTTC. Its translation is CASSHAGTHYGYTF. The chain has TRBV4-3 and TRBJ1-2; a weak D match, TRBD1 (5 bases). The germline V gene has CDR1 LGHNA and CDR2 YSLEER. V was pared by 3 bases and J by 3 bases, with 11 bases between. This CDR3 is built from 14 residues.

This chain links TRBV24-1 with TRBJ2-1; the D gene is possibly TRBD1 (5 bases). The CDR3 is 13 residues long. Germline V lookup: CDR1 KGHDR, CDR2 SFDVKD. The germline V and J ends were trimmed by 9 bases and 4 bases, with 12 bases remaining between them. This CDR3 is CATSRPGYNEQFF. The CDR3 DNA reads as TGTGCCACCTCCCGGCCAGGGTACAATGAGCAGTTCTTC.

This chain uses TRBV15 with TRBJ2-7; D might be TRBD1 (6 bases). Trimming removed 0 bases from V and 5 bases from J, with 17 bases in between. Germline CDR1 and CDR2: LNHNV and YYDKDF (reference sequence). CDR3 size: 16 residues. The DNA for the CDR3 is TGTGCCACCAGCAGAGACCCCACCGGGACACGGAACGAGCAGTACTTC. Residues: CATSRDPTGTRNEQYF.

The rearrangement joins TRBV7-6 to TRBJ2-7, with D perhaps TRBD1 (6 bases). Deletions cut 1 base from V and 0 bases from J, with 10 bases between. Germline CDR1 is SGHVS and CDR2 is FNYEAQ. This CDR3 is 15 amino acids long. The CDR3 DNA sequence: TGTGCCAGCAGCTTAGATGGGGGCGGCTCCTACGAGCAGTACTTC. It encodes CASSLDGGGSYEQYF.

This clone was recorded once. The chain combines TRBV19 with TRBJ1-5; D is possibly TRBD1 (5 bases). Trimming removed 4 bases at V and 7 bases at J, with 14 bases between. From germline, CDR1 is LNHDA and CDR2 SQIVND (reference sequence). CDR3 length: 14 residues. The DNA for the CDR3 is TGTGCCAGTAGTACGGGGACCAGAAGACAGCCCCAGCATTTT. Its protein is CASSTGTRRQPQHF.

The CDR3 DNA follows: TGTGCCAGTATCAAAGATGGGGGCTCCTACAATGAGCAGTTCTTC. Protein: CASIKDGGSYNEQFF. The chain uses TRBV19 and TRBJ2-1, with D perhaps matching TRBD1 or TRBD2 (5 bases each). Germline V CDR1 and CDR2: LNHDA, SQIVND (reference sequence). The length of the CDR3 is 15 residues. V was trimmed by 7 bases and J by 0 bases, leaving 13 bases between them.

The genes are TRBV10-2 and TRBJ1-5; no firm D call. The V gene's germline CDR1 is WSHSY and CDR2 SAAADI. This CDR3 contains 16 residues. V lost 10 bases to trimming and J lost 2 bases, with 21 bases between them. The CDR3 DNA is TGCGCCACCGAGTCGTGGATGATAGATGGCAATCAGCCCCAGCATTTT. It encodes CATESWMIDGNQPQHF.

This clone was seen just once. J is TRBJ2-2 and V is TRBV9, with TRBD1 as a possible D gene (6 bases). Trimming took 4 bases from V and 2 from J, leaving 15 bases between them. The length of the CDR3 is 16 residues. The germline CDR1 and CDR2 sequences are SGDLS and YYNGEE. CDR3 sequence: CASSPRGTRNTGELFF. The CDR3 nucleotides are TGTGCCAGCAGCCCTCGTGGGACACGAAACACCGGGGAGCTGTTTTTT.

The chain links TRBV4-3 to TRBJ1-5; tentatively, D is TRBD1 (5 bases). V shed 3 bases and J shed 0 bases, with 6 bases lying between them. The CDR3 is 14 residues long. Germline CDR1 and CDR2: LGHNA and YSLEER. CDR3 DNA sequence: TGCGCCAGCAGCCATGACAGTAGCAATCAGCCCCAGCATTTT. Translation: CASSHDSSNQPQHF.

The chain joins TRBV2 to TRBJ1-2; TRBD1 aligns across 8 bases. Germline values: CDR1 SNHLY, CDR2 FYNNEI. Unmatched junction bases numbered 8, after V lost 8 bases and J lost 6 bases. This CDR3 is 13 amino acids long. CDR3 region: CASFTTGVNGYTF. CDR3 DNA sequence: TGTGCCAGCTTCACGACAGGGGTGAATGGCTACACCTTC.

The chain has TRBV7-9 and TRBJ2-3, with D tentatively TRBD2 (6 bases). The germline V gene encodes CDR1 SEHNR and CDR2 FQNEAQ (reference sequence). CDR3 length: 14 residues. Trimming pared 5 bases from V and 1 base from J, leaving 10 bases between. The CDR3 reads CASSPGLRTDTQYF. The CDR3 DNA sequence: TGTGCCAGCAGCCCGGGACTTCGCACAGATACGCAGTATTTT. Combining the CDR3 with reference TRBV7-9 and TRBJ2-3 gives the whole variable domain DTGVSQNPRHKITKRGQNVTFRCDPISEHNRLYWYRQTLGQGPEFLTYFQNEAQLEKSRLLSDRFSAERPKGSFSTLEIQRTEQGDSAMYLCASSPGLRTDTQYFGPGTRLTVL.

This clone was seen only once. A read error may account for a junction end that differs from germline. V gene TRBV4-2 combines with J gene TRBJ1-6; perhaps TRBD1 as D (5 bases). The CDR3 extends over 16 amino acids. CDR1 and CDR2 from the germline V gene are LGHNA and YNFKEQ. The CDR3 loop reads CASSPEAEAGLSPLYF. The DNA for the CDR3 is TGTGCCAGCAGCCCGGAAGCGGAGGCAGGGCTTTCACCCCTCTACTTT.

The chain uses TRBV28 and TRBJ2-7; 7 nucleotides align to TRBD2. V gave up 2 bases and J gave up 2 bases; unmatched junction bases: 6. CDR3 length equals 15 residues. Germline CDR1 is MDHEN and CDR2 is SYDVKM. CDR3 region: CASSLLSSGAYEQYF. The CDR3 DNA reads TGTGCCAGCAGTTTACTTTCTAGCGGAGCCTACGAGCAGTACTTC.

J is TRBJ2-1 and V is TRBV19; unclear D gene. The CDR3 is 15 amino acids. V was clipped by 3 bases and J by 4 bases, with 13 bases between them. Germline assignment: CDR1 LNHDA and CDR2 SQIVND (reference sequence). CDR3 sequence: CASSMGWAAYNEQFF. The CDR3 DNA reads as TGTGCCAGTAGTATGGGTTGGGCCGCTTACAATGAGCAGTTCTTC.

The J gene is TRBJ2-5, the V gene TRBV15; D assignment may be TRBD1 or TRBD2 (5 bases each). Between the trimmed V and J ends, which lost 0 bases and 5 bases, there was a span of 13 bases. Germline V gene lookup returns CDR1 LNHNV and CDR2 YYDKDF (reference sequence). This CDR3 is 15 amino acids long. The CDR3 loop reads CATSRDPGREETQYF. The CDR3 nucleotides are TGTGCCACCAGCAGAGATCCGGGCAGGGAGGAGACCCAGTACTTC. Full variable domain (rest looked up from reference TRBV15 and TRBJ2-5): DAMVIQNPRYQVTQFGKPVTLSCSQTLNHNVMYWYQQKSSQAPKLLFHYYDKDFNNEADTPDNFQSRRPNTSFCFLDIRSPGLGDTAMYLCATSRDPGREETQYFGPGTRLLVL.

This chain joins TRBV7-9 and TRBJ2-5, with no clear D. With 5 bases removed from V and 5 bases from J, the gap between germline ends came to 15 bases. The CDR3 is 14 amino acids. Germline V gene lookup returns CDR1 SEHNR and CDR2 FQNEAQ (reference sequence). The CDR3 DNA follows: TGTGCCAGCAGCCGACCCCCCGGTTCGGAGACCCAGTACTTC. As protein: CASSRPPGSETQYF.